One sample yielded the 23 T cell receptor beta chains listed below, sequenced in a study of T cell repertoires in cytomegalovirus infection. Their specific antigens are unknown. TCRdb used MiXCR to reprocess the reads, holding one entry per CDR3 protein. The sample has approximately 300,000 distinct CDR3 sequences, around 25% seen once. Sequenced material: cultured PBMCs, taken from culture after CMV antigen stimulation. These receptors were taken from a human donor in good health (CMV status not recorded). Some clones in this sample may be carry-over from other donors' samples.

The DNA for the CDR3 is TGTGCCAGCAGCTGGGGTGGGGGACTAGGGTATGAGCAGTTCTTC. Its translation is CASSWGGGLGYEQFF. The V gene is TRBV5-4, the J gene TRBJ2-1; 8 bases map to TRBD2. The junction had 10 bases not matched to a gene; V was cut back by 3 bases and J by 8 bases. The germline CDR1 and CDR2 sequences are SGHNT and YYREEE (reference sequence). CDR3 length: 15 amino acids. The variable domain in full, with the rest retrieved from reference TRBV5-4 and TRBJ2-1, is ETGVTQSPTHLIKTRGQQVTLRCSSQSGHNTVSWYQQALGQGPQFIFQYYREEENGRGNFPPRFSGLQFPNYSSELNVNALELDDSALYLCASSWGGGLGYEQFFGPGTRLTVL.

As concerns this clonotype: Just one base apart from a much larger clone, this may be a read error. The genes are TRBV7-2 and TRBJ2-1; D gene ambiguous. Germline CDR1 is SGHTA and CDR2 is FQGNSA. The CDR3 length is 12 residues. The CDR3: CASSLEYNEQLF. In DNA, the CDR3 is TGTGCCAGCAGCTTAGAATACAATGAGCAGCTCTTC.

The chain couples TRBV12-3 or TRBV12-4 to TRBJ1-1; the match to TRBD1 covers 11 bases. This CDR3 spans 17 amino acids. Trimming took 2 bases from V and 0 from J; bases not matched to a gene: 5. The CDR3 DNA is TGTGCCAGCAGTTTAACGGGACAGGGGGACTTGAACACTGAAGCTTTCTTT. Its protein product is CASSLTGQGDLNTEAFF.

The chain uses TRBV7-9 and TRBJ2-1, with D possibly TRBD2 on 5 matching bases. Trimming removed 8 bases from V and 3 bases from J, with 20 bases in between. Germline assignment: CDR1 SEHNR and CDR2 FQNEAQ (reference sequence). The length of the CDR3 is 16 residues. Here the CDR3 reads CASGREILRYYNEQFF. The CDR3 DNA reads as TGTGCCAGCGGCCGGGAAATTTTAAGGTACTACAATGAGCAGTTCTTC.

V and J are TRBV20-1 and TRBJ2-7; a weak D match, TRBD1 (6 bases). V was cut by 0 bases and J by 6 bases, with 15 bases left in between. From germline, CDR1 is DFQATT and CDR2 SNEGSKA (reference sequence). The CDR3 runs to 14 residues. The CDR3 sequence is CSARDLTGRGEQYF. The CDR3 DNA is TGCAGTGCTAGAGACCTGACAGGCCGGGGCGAGCAGTACTTC.

This clonotype has more than one count but fewer than ten. J is TRBJ1-1 and V is TRBV27, with D uncertain. The CDR3 loop spans 16 amino acids. The ends were cut back, 6 bases at V and 1 base at J, with 18 bases in the middle. Germline V lookup: CDR1 MNHEY, CDR2 SMNVEV (reference sequence). The CDR3 loop is CASSPTWVGGNTEAFF. The CDR3 DNA reads as TGTGCCAGCAGCCCGACGTGGGTGGGCGGGAACACTGAAGCTTTCTTT.

This clonotype has a handful of counts. The V gene is TRBV28, the J gene TRBJ2-5, with TRBD1 identical over 7 bases. The CDR3 has 16 residues. The germline CDR1 and CDR2 sequences are MDHEN and SYDVKM. V trimming: 4 bases; J trimming: 4 bases; junction bases outside the gene matches: 12. CDR3 in amino acids: CASSYGEGAQGETQYF. Here the CDR3 DNA reads TGTGCCAGCAGTTATGGAGAGGGGGCTCAGGGAGAGACCCAGTACTTC.

The chain couples TRBV11-2 to TRBJ2-5, with D hard to call. Germline lookup yields CDR1 SGHAT and CDR2 FQNNGV. This CDR3 is 15 amino acids long. Deletions cut 1 base from V and 1 base from J, with 10 bases between. Written as DNA, the CDR3 is TGTGCCAGCAGCTTAGTAGTGCGGATCCAAGAGACCCAGTACTTC. Translated: CASSLVVRIQETQYF.

This clonotype was found a few times. The chain has TRBV4-1 and TRBJ2-1; 8 bases fit TRBD2. This CDR3 spans 15 amino acids. J lost 3 bases, V lost 1 base, and 2 bases had no gene match. Germline V lookup: CDR1 MGHRA, CDR2 YSYEKL. The CDR3 sequence: CASSQVTSGYNEQFF. In DNA, the CDR3 is TGCGCCAGCAGCCAAGTTACTAGCGGCTACAATGAGCAGTTCTTC.

This clonotype was seen only a few times. This chain connects TRBV12-5 to TRBJ1-1; D perhaps matches TRBD1 (6 bases). CDR3 length equals 16 residues. Looked up from germline, CDR1 is LGHNT and CDR2 is FRNRAP. V shed 2 bases and J shed 6 bases, with 19 bases lying between them. The CDR3 is CASGLPLQGGVAEAFF. The CDR3 DNA is TGTGCTAGTGGTTTGCCCCTACAGGGAGGCGTTGCTGAAGCTTTCTTT.

This clonotype is a singleton in its sample. A much bigger clone sits one base away, suggesting this may be a read error. V and J are TRBV2 and TRBJ2-5; TRBD1 is a possible D gene (6 bases). Germline loops: CDR1 SNHLY, CDR2 FYNNEI. The CDR3 loop spans 17 amino acids. This CDR3 reads CANSEGHSMRYQETQYF. CDR3 nucleotide sequence: TGTGCCAACAGTGAGGGACACTCGATGCGGTACCAAGAGACCCAGTACTTC. Full variable domain (outside the CDR3, taken from reference TRBV2 and TRBJ2-5): EPEVTQTPSHQVTQMGQEVILRCVPISNHLYFYWYRQILGQKVEFLVSFYNNEISEKSEIFDDQFSVERPDGSNFTLKIRSTKLEDSAMYFCANSEGHSMRYQETQYFGPGTRLLVL.

This clonotype appeared a few times. The rearrangement uses TRBV7-2 and TRBJ2-7, with D perhaps given as TRBD1 or TRBD2 (5 bases each). This CDR3 has 13 amino acids. The germline CDR1 and CDR2 sequences are SGHTA and FQGNSA. Trimming removed 1 base at V and 6 bases at J, with 10 bases between. The CDR3 sequence is CASSLERGLEQYV. DNA for the CDR3: TGTGCCAGCAGCTTAGAGAGGGGCCTCGAGCAGTACGTC.

The rearrangement uses TRBV2 and TRBJ2-4; D gene ambiguous. Germline CDR1 and CDR2: SNHLY and FYNNEI. Trimming stripped 8 bases from V and 0 bases from J, with 11 bases between. This CDR3 spans 14 amino acids. DNA for the CDR3: TGTGCCAGCCAAACTACCGTAGCCAAAAACATTCAGTACTTC. Residues: CASQTTVAKNIQYF. Looking up the rest from reference TRBV2 and TRBJ2-4 gives the full variable domain: EPEVTQTPSHQVTQMGQEVILRCVPISNHLYFYWYRQILGQKVEFLVSFYNNEISEKSEIFDDQFSVERPDGSNFTLKIRSTKLEDSAMYFCASQTTVAKNIQYFGAGTRLSVL.

Ten or more counts support this clonotype. The chain is built from TRBV6-1 and TRBJ1-1; no reliable D call. This CDR3 region has 14 residues. Germline assignment: CDR1 MNHNS and CDR2 SASEGT. V shed 3 bases and J shed 1 base, with 9 bases lying between them. CDR3 sequence reads: CASSETSRNTEAFF. In DNA form, the CDR3 reads TGTGCCAGCAGTGAGACTTCACGGAACACTGAAGCTTTCTTT.

The chain carries TRBV4-1 and TRBJ2-2; D may be TRBD1 or TRBD2 (5 bases each). Germline-derived CDR1 and CDR2 are MGHRA and YSYEKL. The CDR3 has 16 residues. The germline V and J ends were trimmed by 0 bases and 4 bases, with 12 bases remaining between them. The CDR3 loop reads CASSQDFLGTTGELFF. The DNA for the CDR3 is TGCGCCAGCAGCCAAGATTTTTTGGGGACCACCGGGGAGCTGTTTTTT.

The chain recombines TRBV7-9 with TRBJ2-3; 10 bases align to TRBD2. V was pared by 5 bases and J by 2 bases, with 10 bases of the junction left unmatched. This CDR3 contains 17 residues. Germline CDR1 SEHNR, CDR2 FQNEAQ (reference sequence). CDR3 sequence: CASSQGPAGGDTDTQYF. Here the CDR3 DNA reads TGTGCCAGCAGCCAGGGCCCAGCGGGAGGGGACACAGATACGCAGTATTTT.

Regarding this clonotype: At one of its ends the junction is not consistent with the germline gene, which may arise from a read error. The rearrangement links TRBV7-6 to TRBJ1-4; maybe TRBD1 (5 bases). CDR3 length: 16 residues. Germline V gene sequence: CDR1 SGHVS, CDR2 FNYEAQ. This CDR3 reads CACSPKGAGRNEKLFF. The CDR3 region has the DNA TGTGCCTGCAGTCCCAAAGGAGCGGGACGTAATGAAAAACTGTTTTTT.

This clonotype has ten or more counts. J is TRBJ1-4 and V is TRBV7-8; D may be TRBD1 (6 bases). Germline V gives CDR1 SGHVS, CDR2 FQNEAQ. The ends were cut back, 4 bases at V and 7 bases at J, with 13 bases in the middle. The CDR3 sequence is 14 residues long. The CDR3 sequence is CASSSAQGGEKLFF. The CDR3 DNA is TGTGCCAGCAGCTCGGCACAGGGAGGTGAAAAACTGTTTTTT.

V gene TRBV20-1 combines with J gene TRBJ1-1; 7 nucleotides match TRBD1. The trim removed 3 bases at V and 3 bases at J, leaving 7 bases unmatched. CDR1 DFQATT and CDR2 SNEGSKA come from the germline V gene (reference sequence). The CDR3 contains 14 residues. CDR3 bases: TGCAGTGCTAGCCTACAGGGGCTATACACTGAAGCTTTCTTT. It codes for CSASLQGLYTEAFF.

This clonotype was seen more than once but under ten times. The chain links TRBV30 to TRBJ2-1; D call uncertain. The V gene lost 0 bases and the J gene lost 5 bases, with 8 bases spanning the gap. Germline CDR1 is GTSNPN and CDR2 is SVGIG (reference sequence). The CDR3 loop spans 13 amino acids. This chain's CDR3 is CAWSVFPNNEQFF. As DNA, the CDR3 is TGTGCCTGGAGTGTTTTCCCGAACAATGAGCAGTTCTTC.

This clonotype was seen more than once but under ten times. V usage is TRBV7-2 and J usage is TRBJ2-2; D ambiguous. Germline CDR1 SGHTA, CDR2 FQGNSA. V was clipped by 0 bases and J by 7 bases, with 9 bases between them. The CDR3 has 14 residues. The CDR3 loop reads CASSLALEIGELFF. The DNA for the CDR3 is TGTGCCAGCAGCTTAGCGCTGGAAATCGGGGAGCTGTTTTTT. The full variable domain, its missing parts supplied by reference TRBV7-2 and TRBJ2-2, is GAGVSQSPSNKVTEKGKDVELRCDPISGHTALYWYRQSLGQGLEFLIYFQGNSAPDKSGLPSDRFSAERTGGSVSTLTIQRTQQEDSAVYLCASSLALEIGELFFGEGSRLTVL.

The V call is TRBV27, the J call TRBJ1-1, with 7 bases that match TRBD1. This CDR3 has 18 residues. V shed 5 bases, J shed 0 bases, and the junction held 15 bases outside the gene matches. Looked up from germline, CDR1 is MNHEY and CDR2 is SMNVEV (reference sequence). The CDR3 here is CASSRNRGIGTMNTEAFF. Here the CDR3 DNA reads TGTGCCAGCAGTCGGAACAGGGGTATCGGGACAATGAACACTGAAGCTTTCTTT.

This clonotype showed up just a few times. V is TRBV6-5 and J is TRBJ2-7; 9 positions match TRBD2. CDR3 length: 17 residues. J gave up 1 base and V 4 bases, and 11 bases lay outside the gene matches. Germline CDR1 MNHEY, CDR2 SVGAGI. The CDR3 DNA is TGTGCCAGCAGTTCCGTTAGTGCGACTAGCGGATCCTACGAGCAGTACGTC. Residues: CASSSVSATSGSYEQYV.